This T cell receptor (beta chain) was sequenced for a study of blood T cell repertoires in COVID-19. About the research overall: COVID-19 samples from acute and convalescent phases originated in the United States, Italy and Spain.

Participant age was roughly 18 to 89 years, and participants resided in about 25 US areas. Cohort 3 recovered donors had two negative PCRs, clearance, or symptom resolution. In the authors' workflow: Cell counts per sample came from amplifying reference gene primers. Produced via immunoSEQ multiplex PCR; TCRdb's table is partial and in-frame only. The V and J calls and clone size were taken over from that table, and D and trimming were inferred from the DNA. The table shows 160,000 or so clones, with roughly 84% occurring only once. CDR1 is MNHEY and CDR2 is SMNVEV in the germline V gene (reference sequence). J was trimmed by 9 bases and V by 6 bases; bases with no gene match: 12. This CDR3 is 16 amino acids long. This clone has more than one count but fewer than ten.

The source is a man aged 55 to 69 who had recovered from COVID-19. Material: PBMCs or T cells enriched from blood (not recorded which). This chain links TRBV27 with TRBJ1-6; 9 positions match TRBD1. CDR3 residues: CASSSTGGLGGSPLHF. The CDR3 coding sequence is TGTGCCAGCAGCTCTACAGGGGGCCTAGGGGGTTCACCCCTCCACTTT.